Following are 20 T cell receptor beta chains from one sample sequenced in a study of metastatic and nonmetastatic thyroid tumors. TCRdb called clones again from the PCR reads with MiXCR. The profile shows approximately 86,000 clones, 12% of them singletons. Treatment of any kind had been given to no patient before thyroid surgery. Material for sequencing was tumor tissue. These receptor sequences come from a female donor with papillary thyroid cancer or a benign thyroid nodule (not recorded which). Some clones in this sample may be carry-over from other donors' samples.

Ten or more counts support this clone. The rearrangement uses TRBV7-3 and TRBJ2-3; D is uncertain. The CDR3 is 12 residues long. Between the trimmed V and J ends, which lost 4 bases and 5 bases, there was a span of 7 bases. From germline, CDR1 is SGHTA and CDR2 FQGTGA. This CDR3 reads CASSSLGDTQYF. The CDR3 DNA follows: TGTGCCAGCAGCTCCCTAGGAGATACGCAGTATTTT.

This clone was seen many times. The rearrangement links TRBV27 to TRBJ2-3; D is perhaps TRBD2 (6 bases). Germline CDR1 reads MNHEY; CDR2 reads SMNVEV (reference sequence). This CDR3 contains 16 residues. Trimming shortened V by 6 bases and J by 3 bases, and 19 bases separated the two germline ends. CDR3: CASSPPGLATTDTQYF. The CDR3 DNA sequence: TGTGCCAGCAGCCCACCGGGGCTAGCGACAACAGATACGCAGTATTTT.

This clone was recorded many times. This rearrangement joins TRBV20-1 to TRBJ2-7; maybe TRBD2 (5 bases). The germline V and J ends were trimmed by 0 bases and 4 bases, with 13 bases remaining between them. The germline CDR1 and CDR2 sequences are DFQATT and SNEGSKA (reference sequence). The CDR3 runs 14 residues. The CDR3 DNA reads as TGCAGTGCTAGAGATCTAAGCGGAACTTACGAGCAGTACTTC. It translates to CSARDLSGTYEQYF.

In this sample, this clone turned up many times. The rearrangement uses TRBV5-1 and TRBJ2-5, with 10 bases aligning to TRBD2. Germline lookup yields CDR1 SGHRS and CDR2 YFSETQ. The trim removed 7 bases at V and 2 bases at J, leaving 8 bases unmatched. CDR3 length: 15 amino acids. CDR3 in amino acids: CASRSLAGVQETQYF. As DNA, the CDR3 is TGCGCCAGCCGCTCCCTAGCGGGAGTGCAAGAGACCCAGTACTTC. Filled out from reference TRBV5-1 and TRBJ2-5, the complete variable domain reads KAGVTQTPRYLIKTRGQQVTLSCSPISGHRSVSWYQQTPGQGLQFLFEYFSETQRNKGNFPGRFSGRQFSNSRSEMNVSTLELGDSALYLCASRSLAGVQETQYFGPGTRLLVL.

Notes on this clone: A much larger clone sits a single nucleotide away, making a read error possible. The chain couples TRBV11-2 to TRBJ1-5; TRBD1 is a possible D gene (6 bases). The CDR3 is made up of 18 amino acids. Per the germline V gene, CDR1 is SGHAT and CDR2 is FQNNGV. CDR3 bases: TGTGCCAGCAGCTTAGTGGGACACCGAGCTCGGGGCAATCAGCCCCATCATTTT. Translation gives CASSLVGHRARGNQPHHF.

Points on this clone: A much larger clone differs from this one at a single base, so this may be a read error. The CDR3 DNA sequence: TGTGCCAGCAATCAGGAACATCGGGGGCCGACCTACAATGAGCAGTTCTTC. Amino acid sequence: CASNQEHRGPTYNEQFF. The J gene is TRBJ2-1, the V gene TRBV5-6; D assignment may be TRBD1 or TRBD2 (6 bases each). Germline values: CDR1 SGHDT, CDR2 YYEEEE. Deletions cut 6 bases from V and 2 bases from J, with 21 bases between. This CDR3 spans 17 amino acids.

This clone has just a few counts. One base away lies a much larger clone, so this may be a sequencing read error. The identical CDR3 is also encoded by other nucleotide sequences in the sample. CDR3 sequence reads: CASSDGSGNGELFF. The CDR3 DNA is TGTGCCAGCAGTGACGGTAGCGGGAACGGGGAGCTGTTTTTC. The rearrangement links TRBV6-4 to TRBJ2-2; 8 bases align to TRBD2. Germline V CDR1 and CDR2: MRHNA, SNTAGT. This CDR3 spans 14 amino acids.

This clone was seen at least ten times. This chain uses TRBV4-1 with TRBJ2-1; possibly TRBD2 for D (6 bases). The V and J ends lost 2 bases and 4 bases respectively, with 21 bases between them. Germline CDR1 MGHRA, CDR2 YSYEKL. This CDR3 contains 18 residues. The CDR3 sequence: CASSQTPGLHGIYNEQFF. The CDR3 DNA reads TGCGCCAGCAGCCAAACCCCGGGACTTCACGGGATATACAATGAGCAGTTCTTC.

This clone was seen a handful of times. V usage is TRBV6-4 and J usage is TRBJ1-5; D remains ambiguous. V lost 7 bases, J lost 4 bases, and 20 bases lay in between. CDR1 and CDR2 (germline): MRHNA, SNTAGT. This CDR3 region has 16 residues. CDR3 sequence reads: CASISGGSRRNQPQHF. CDR3 sequence (DNA): TGTGCCAGCATCTCTGGAGGCAGTCGGCGGAATCAGCCCCAGCATTTT.

This clone was detected ten times or more. This rearrangement joins TRBV6-1 to TRBJ2-3; unclear D gene. Germline V CDR1 and CDR2: MNHNS, SASEGT. The V gene lost 3 bases and the J gene lost 4 bases, with 8 bases spanning the gap. The CDR3 runs 13 residues. CDR3 loop: CASSETAADTQYF. The CDR3 DNA reads TGTGCCAGCAGTGAGACTGCGGCAGATACGCAGTATTTT.

This clone was counted ten times or more. The same CDR3 can be traced to other DNA sequences in this sample. The CDR3 here is CASYRDTTSGNTIYF. CDR3 nucleotides: TGCGCCTCCTACCGGGACACGACCTCTGGAAACACCATATATTTT. V and J are TRBV10-2 and TRBJ1-3, with D possibly TRBD1 on 6 matching bases. Looked up from germline, CDR1 is WSHSY and CDR2 is SAAADI. V was cut by 11 bases and J by 0 bases, with 17 bases left in between. CDR3 length: 15 residues.

This clone was seen at least ten times. The V and J genes are TRBV6-1 and TRBJ1-1, with D uncertain. CDR1 MNHNS and CDR2 SASEGT come from the germline V gene. With 5 bases removed from V and 0 bases from J, the gap between germline ends came to 10 bases. This CDR3 has 14 amino acids. CDR3 nucleotide sequence: TGTGCCAGCAGTCCAACCGACCTGAACACTGAAGCTTTCTTT. It is translated as CASSPTDLNTEAFF.

About this clone itself: A much larger clone sits a single nucleotide away, making a read error possible. The chain couples TRBV28 to TRBJ1-5; D possibly corresponds to TRBD1 (6 bases). The V gene's germline CDR1 is MDHEN and CDR2 SYDVKM. This CDR3 spans 15 amino acids. CDR3 region: CASSPQGRGNQPQNF. The CDR3 nucleotides are TGTGCCAGCAGTCCACAGGGAAGGGGCAATCAGCCCCAGAATTTT.

This clone was seen many times. The chain carries TRBV15 and TRBJ2-5; 7 bases agree with TRBD1. Germline V gives CDR1 LNHNV, CDR2 YYDKDF (reference sequence). The CDR3 extends over 16 amino acids. V gave up 0 bases and J gave up 5 bases; unmatched junction bases: 9. CDR3 sequence (DNA): TGTGCCACCAGCAGAGAGCAGGACAGGCGTTCGGAGACCCAGTACTTC. Translation gives CATSREQDRRSETQYF.

The chain carries TRBV6-6 and TRBJ2-7; 8 positions match TRBD2. The V gene end was trimmed by 0 bases and the J gene end by 8 bases; junction bases not matched to a gene: 9. Germline CDR1 is MNHNY and CDR2 is SVGAGI (reference sequence). The CDR3 runs to 15 residues. The CDR3 DNA follows: TGTGCCAGCAGTTACTCGATAGTAGCGGGAAATCAGCAGTACTTC. This encodes CASSYSIVAGNQQYF.

Ten or more counts support this clone. This sequence joins TRBV11-3 and TRBJ2-2; 9 nucleotides line up with TRBD1. After removal of 8 bases from V and 13 bases from J, the junction contained 5 bases not matched to a gene. The CDR3 contains 11 residues. In germline, CDR1 is SGHNT, CDR2 YENEEA. The CDR3 spells CASSPGQGLFF. The CDR3 DNA sequence: TGTGCCAGCTCTCCGGGACAGGGGCTGTTTTTT.

There are many counts of this clone. The gene calls are TRBV19 and TRBJ2-7; 9 bases map to TRBD1. Trimming removed 8 bases from V and 3 bases from J; junction bases left unmatched: 11. Per germline, CDR1 LNHDA and CDR2 SQIVND (reference sequence). This CDR3 region has 15 residues. The CDR3 region is CASGGLTGQGYEQYF. The CDR3 DNA sequence: TGTGCCAGTGGGGGATTGACGGGACAGGGCTACGAGCAGTACTTC.

In its sample, this clone was seen many times. The sample has other DNA sequences that encode this CDR3 too. The V call is TRBV20-1, the J call TRBJ1-1, with 9 bases lining up with TRBD1. The length of the CDR3 is 14 residues. Trimming at V came to 3 bases and at J to 7 bases, leaving 9 bases not matched to a gene. From germline, CDR1 is DFQATT and CDR2 SNEGSKA (reference sequence). The CDR3: CSASGTGRGGEAFF. Written as DNA, the CDR3 is TGCAGTGCTAGCGGGACAGGGCGAGGTGGTGAAGCTTTCTTT.

This clone occurred a few times. A much larger clone sits a single nucleotide away, making a read error possible. The CDR3 does not end in the conserved phenylalanine or tryptophan, so this is likely a read error. This chain joins TRBV27 and TRBJ1-1, with D possibly being TRBD1 (5 bases). Germline V gene lookup returns CDR1 MNHEY and CDR2 SMNVEV (reference sequence). Between the trimmed V and J ends, which lost 3 bases and 4 bases, there was a span of 9 bases. This CDR3 is 13 amino acids long. Here the CDR3 DNA reads TGTGCCAGCAGTTTTCCAGGGAGCACTGAAGCTTTCCTT. Translated, it gives CASSFPGSTEAFL.

This clone was seen ten or more times. The chain employs TRBV7-2 and TRBJ2-3; the D is unclear. The germline V gene encodes CDR1 SGHTA and CDR2 FQGNSA. This CDR3 contains 12 residues. V was trimmed by 0 bases and J by 4 bases, leaving 2 bases between them. The CDR3 is CASSLAPDTQYF. CDR3 sequence (DNA): TGTGCCAGCAGCTTAGCGCCAGATACGCAGTATTTT.